The clone carrying this T cell receptor beta chain was picked up many times. Its antigen is not known. The sample comes from a study of early T cells in non-severe SARS-CoV-2 infection. Study background: Chains were unpaired, as sequencing was done on bulk RNA from unsorted whole blood. Study findings and constraints: The matching step, a VDJdb search, favored anti-spike CD8 responses and missed private and CD4 specificities.

Germline values: CDR1 SGHVS, CDR2 FNYEAQ. The V gene end was trimmed by 3 bases and the J gene end by 2 bases; junction bases not matched to a gene: 5. The CDR3 has 15 residues. Unique molecular identifiers (one per individual cDNA molecule) were attached. A single record per CDR3 protein comes from TCRdb applying MiXCR to the 5' RACE reads. The repertoire holds about 29,000 distinct CDR3 sequences, around 5% seen once, with 6.3% in the top ten. The gene calls are TRBV7-6 and TRBJ1-2; TRBD1 matches at 8 bases. Sequenced: whole blood. The receptor was isolated from an adult who was a healthcare worker with PCR-confirmed SARS-CoV-2 infection or an uninfected control (not recorded which). CDR3 amino acids: CASSLGTGYNYGYTF. The CDR3 DNA reads as TGTGCCAGCAGCTTGGGGACAGGCTACAACTATGGCTACACCTTC.